This TCR beta chain was identified in a study of blood T cell repertoires in COVID-19. The table came from immunoSEQ multiplex PCR; TCRdb's copy has only in-frame clones and leaves some out. The table shows 150,000 to 200,000 clones, with around 88% occurring only once. Germline V lookup: CDR1 SGHNT, CDR2 YENEEA. CDR3 length: 16 amino acids. V gave up 5 bases and J gave up 0 bases, with 14 bases separating them. The source of this sequence is a human donor in a cohort sampled during active COVID-19. This chain links TRBV11-3 with TRBJ1-3, with D tentatively TRBD1 (6 bases). The source material was peripheral blood. CDR3: CASSVRQASSGNTIYF. In nucleotides, the CDR3 is TGTGCCAGCAGCGTCCGACAGGCAAGCTCTGGAAACACCATATATTTT.